These T cell receptor beta chains were read from a single sample in a study of shared clonotypes between healthy human individuals. Libraries were prepared by immunoSEQ multiplex PCR; TCRdb keeps only in-frame clonotypes and omits some of them. The sample lists a few hundred thousand clones, 97% occurring once. The sequenced sample was naive CD4+ T cells sorted from blood. The receptors were gathered from a young woman in good health. The CDR3 runs from the conserved cysteine through the conserved F or W. The order of the fields is D gene, clone size, J gene, V gene, CDR3 DNA, CDR3 protein. A D gene is named only where the DNA matches it firmly. Clone size is stated in some rows and not others, as once, few, many or a class when expanded.

d_call: -; clone_size: -; j_call: TRBJ1-1; v_call: TRBV6-5; cdr3_nt: TGTGCCAGCAGGGGGCCGGTGGAGGTGACCGAAGCTTTCTTT; cdr3_aa: CASRGPVEVTEAFF
d_call: -; clone_size: -; j_call: TRBJ1-3; v_call: TRBV19; cdr3_nt: TGTGCCAGTAGTCCTTTAGACAGCAGAAACACCATATATTTT; cdr3_aa: CASSPLDSRNTIYF
d_call: -; clone_size: -; j_call: TRBJ2-7; v_call: TRBV5-1; cdr3_nt: TGCGCCAGCGCTACAGGGTCTACGGACGAGCAGTACTTC; cdr3_aa: CASATGSTDEQYF
d_call: -; clone_size: -; j_call: TRBJ2-7; v_call: TRBV10-3; cdr3_nt: TGTGCCATCGGCGATTTGACGAACTCCTACGAGCAGTACTTC; cdr3_aa: CAIGDLTNSYEQYF
d_call: TRBD2; clone_size: -; j_call: TRBJ2-3; v_call: TRBV4-1; cdr3_nt: TGCGCCAGCAGCCAAGGACTATCGGGGGGTAGCACAGATACGCAGTATTTT; cdr3_aa: CASSQGLSGGSTDTQYF
d_call: TRBD2; clone_size: -; j_call: TRBJ2-7; v_call: TRBV28; cdr3_nt: TGTGCCAGCAGTTTATTTCTTGTGGGACTAGAAACTTACGAGCAGTACTTC; cdr3_aa: CASSLFLVGLETYEQYF
d_call: -; clone_size: -; j_call: TRBJ2-4; v_call: TRBV5-1; cdr3_nt: TGCGCCAGCAGCTTGGAGCCGACCAAAAACATTCAGTACTTC; cdr3_aa: CASSLEPTKNIQYF
d_call: -; clone_size: -; j_call: TRBJ2-1; v_call: TRBV6-4; cdr3_nt: TGTGCCAGCAGTGACTCCGGGCGGAGCTCCTACAATGAGCAGTTCTTC; cdr3_aa: CASSDSGRSSYNEQFF
d_call: -; clone_size: -; j_call: TRBJ2-1; v_call: TRBV7-9; cdr3_nt: TGTGCCAGCAGCTTGACTTACAATGAGCAGTTCTTC; cdr3_aa: CASSLTYNEQFF
d_call: -; clone_size: -; j_call: TRBJ2-5; v_call: TRBV18; cdr3_nt: TGTGCCAGCTCACCACCGGTTGTCCAAGAGACCCAGTACTTC; cdr3_aa: CASSPPVVQETQYF
d_call: TRBD1; clone_size: -; j_call: TRBJ1-3; v_call: TRBV4-1; cdr3_nt: TGCGCCAGCAGCCAACAACCACCCGGGACAGGGCCTGGAAACACCATATATTTT; cdr3_aa: CASSQQPPGTGPGNTIYF
d_call: -; clone_size: -; j_call: TRBJ1-2; v_call: TRBV28; cdr3_nt: TGTGCCAGCAGCAAAAGTGGACAAATCTATGGCTACACCTTC; cdr3_aa: CASSKSGQIYGYTF
d_call: -; clone_size: -; j_call: TRBJ2-5; v_call: TRBV4-1; cdr3_nt: TGCGCCAGCAGCCAAACCGTAATGGGGACAGAGACCCAGTACTTC; cdr3_aa: CASSQTVMGTETQYF
d_call: -; clone_size: -; j_call: TRBJ2-7; v_call: TRBV11-2; cdr3_nt: TGTGCCAGCAGCAAACCCGGGACGGGTTCCTACGAGCAGTACTTC; cdr3_aa: CASSKPGTGSYEQYF
d_call: -; clone_size: -; j_call: TRBJ1-2; v_call: TRBV2; cdr3_nt: TGTGCCAGCGGAAAGGACTGGTCTAACTATGGCTACACCTTC; cdr3_aa: CASGKDWSNYGYTF
d_call: -; clone_size: -; j_call: TRBJ1-1; v_call: TRBV11-2; cdr3_nt: TGTGCCAGCAGCTTAGGGGGGAACACTGAAGCTTTCTTT; cdr3_aa: CASSLGGNTEAFF
d_call: -; clone_size: -; j_call: TRBJ2-1; v_call: TRBV6-6; cdr3_nt: TGTGCCAGCAGGAAGGGGGTCCAGAATGAGCAGTTCTTC; cdr3_aa: CASRKGVQNEQFF
d_call: -; clone_size: -; j_call: TRBJ1-2; v_call: TRBV28; cdr3_nt: TGTGCCAGCAGTTTAACGAAGAATGCCGGAAGTTCCTATGGCTACACCTTC; cdr3_aa: CASSLTKNAGSSYGYTF
d_call: -; clone_size: once; j_call: TRBJ2-7; v_call: TRBV6-1; cdr3_nt: TGTGCCAGCAGAACCGGGACGCTCACCTACGAGCAGTACTTC; cdr3_aa: CASRTGTLTYEQYF